The source of this T cell receptor beta chain is a study of T cell responses to AZD1222 COVID-19 vaccine. Regarding this clone: The antigen is undetermined.

Germline V CDR1 and CDR2: ENHRY, SYGVKD. The CDR3 loop spans 20 amino acids. The ends lost 4 bases at V and 3 bases at J; junction bases unmatched: 21. Profiling relied on immunoSEQ multiplex PCR, and the TCRdb table lists in-frame clones only, not all of them. The repertoire holds over 100,000 clones, with over 85% as singletons. Findings and limits, study-wide: Along spike, vaccine-associated CD4 TCRs were found throughout, with dominance at 160-218 and 743-854. Two AZD1222 administrations were followed by greater Spike-specific TCR breadth and depth. Nearly half of spike-specific TCRs reportedly target unmutated variant regions.

The receptor's source is an adult in good health. This chain joins TRBV10-3 and TRBJ2-7, with TRBD2 matching over 10 bases. The specimen was peripheral blood, collected on day 0 of AZD1222 vaccination. The CDR3, as DNA: TGTGCCATCAGTGGGGAGGCCCCGGGACTAGCGTCCCGAGGTGTCTACGAGCAGTACTTC. Encoded protein: CAISGEAPGLASRGVYEQYF.